Listed here is a single TCR beta chain. Its antigen target is currently unknown. Inclusive of the bounding cysteine and phenylalanine, the CDR3 is 13 residues long. The DNA sequence is not available. Reading the germline V gene gives CDR1 SGHTA and CDR2 FQGNSA. Reads for this sample came from an Illumina HiSeq 2000. 5'RACE template switching, by which a universal primer site and unique molecular identifiers were added, was used to make TCR beta cDNA libraries. cDNA synthesis was primed from the TCR beta constant segment and was followed by two successive PCR amplification steps. The study's own analysis went as follows. Reads were demultiplexed and grouped by UMI with MIGEC, and clonotypes were assembled and quantified with MiTCR. To exclude erroneous sequences, only TCR cDNA sequences supported by at least two reads were retained. The tcR package was used for downstream repertoire analysis, and clonotypes were matched across fractions by CDR3 nucleotide sequence plus V segment. VDJmatch was used to annotate antigen specificity against VDJdb, with one amino acid substitution in CDR3 permitted. Following reprocessing of the reads by TCRdb, the data hold one row per CDR3 protein sequence and no DNA is available. These V and J calls rely on TCRdb rather than the paper's analysis. The sample table gives fewer than 400,000 distinct CDR3 sequences. The ten top clones hold around 5.2% of the sample.

The data belong to a study of T cells expressing NK-cell markers (dated by TCRdb to 2020 to 2021). Broadly, across the study: TCR beta-chain repertoires were profiled in sorted CD3+CD56+NKG2C+, CD3+CD56+NKG2C- and CD3+CD56-NKG2C+ T-cell subsets from several donors. The eight sequenced donors were randomly selected healthy volunteers, three men and five women. Among the eight sequenced donors, seven were HCMV-seropositive and one was HCMV-seronegative. Sequencing of the libraries produced 2 x 150 bp reads on Illumina HiSeq 2000/2500, MiSeq or NextSeq. Broader findings and caveats from the paper: Those dominant clonotypes were again the most abundant among CD3+CD56-NKG2C+ cells in a handful of donors, at about 28.3-65%. It remained unclear whether the expanded NKG2C-expressing T cell clones were specific for HCMV antigens. In over five donors, the dominant CD3+CD56+NKG2C+ clonotypes were among the top 10 CD8+ clonotypes and accounted for about 1.0-8% of CD8+ T cells.

HCMV-specific IgG was detected in serum with a commercial ELISA kit to determine HCMV serostatus. Ficoll density gradient centrifugation was used to isolate peripheral blood mononuclear cells from blood. The source of this sequence is a man between 18 and 69 years old in good health. The sequence is built from TRBV7-2 and TRBJ1-2; lacking DNA, the TRBD1 call made by TCRdb goes unchecked. Sequencing was done on a sample of blood T cells: a sorted CD56 or NKG2C T cell subset, CD4+ or CD8+ T cells, or bulk PBMC T cells (not recorded which). The CDR3 here reads CASSLLSGTGYTF. Extended through the reference TRBV7-2 and TRBJ1-2 proteins, this CDR3 yields the full variable domain: GAGVSQSPSNKVTEKGKDVELRCDPISGHTALYWYRQSLGQGLEFLIYFQGNSAPDKSGLPSDRFSAERTGGSVSTLTIQRTQQEDSAVYLCASSLLSGTGYTFGSGTRLTVV.